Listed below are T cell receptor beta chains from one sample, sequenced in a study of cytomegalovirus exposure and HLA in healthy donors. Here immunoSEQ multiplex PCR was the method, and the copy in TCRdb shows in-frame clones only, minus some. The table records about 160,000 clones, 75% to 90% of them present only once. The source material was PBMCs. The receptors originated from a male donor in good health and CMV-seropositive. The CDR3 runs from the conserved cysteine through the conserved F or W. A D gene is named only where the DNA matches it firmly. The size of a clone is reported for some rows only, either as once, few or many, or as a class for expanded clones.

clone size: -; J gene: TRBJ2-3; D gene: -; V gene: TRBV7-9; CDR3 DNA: TGTGCCAGCAGCTTAGGTGCTAGCAGCCGGGCAGAAGATACGCAGTATTTT; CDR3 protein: CASSLGASSRAEDTQYF
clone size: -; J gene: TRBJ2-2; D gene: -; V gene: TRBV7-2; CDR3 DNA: TGTGCCAGCAGCGTGGGACTGCCGAACACCGGGGAGCTGTTTTTT; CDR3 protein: CASSVGLPNTGELFF
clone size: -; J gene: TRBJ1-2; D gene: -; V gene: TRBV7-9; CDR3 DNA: TGTGCCAGCAGCTTCCGGGAAGCAACCTATGGCTACACCTTC; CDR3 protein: CASSFREATYGYTF
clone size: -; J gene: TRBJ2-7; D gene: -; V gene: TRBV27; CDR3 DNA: TGTGCCAGCAGTTTCCCTAGCGCCTCCTCCTACGAGCAGTACTTC; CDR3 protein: CASSFPSASSYEQYF
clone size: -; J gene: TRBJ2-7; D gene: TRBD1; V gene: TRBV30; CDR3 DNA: TGTGCCTGGGGATTCGGGACAGGGGTCTACGAGCAGTACTTC; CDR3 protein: CAWGFGTGVYEQYF
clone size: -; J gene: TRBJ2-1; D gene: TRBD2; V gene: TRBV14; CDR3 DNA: TGTGCCAGCAGCCAAGAGACTAGCGGGAATCCTTCCTACAATGAGCAGTTCTTC; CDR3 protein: CASSQETSGNPSYNEQFF
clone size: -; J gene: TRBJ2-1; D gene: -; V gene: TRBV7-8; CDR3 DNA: TGTGCCAGCAGCTATTTTAGGGACTCCGCGGGTGACGAGCAGTTCTTC; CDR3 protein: CASSYFRDSAGDEQFF
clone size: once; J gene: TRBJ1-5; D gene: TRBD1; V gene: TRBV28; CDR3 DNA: TGTGCCAGCACCGGGACAGCCGATAGCAATCAGCCCCAGCATTTT; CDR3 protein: CASTGTADSNQPQHF
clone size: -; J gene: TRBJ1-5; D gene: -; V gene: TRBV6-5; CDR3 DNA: TGTGCCAGCAGTAGACAGGAATATCAGCCCCAGCATTTT; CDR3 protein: CASSRQEYQPQHF
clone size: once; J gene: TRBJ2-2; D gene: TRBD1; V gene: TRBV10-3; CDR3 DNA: TGTGCCATCAGTGTTGACAGGGGGACCACCGGGGAGCTGTTTTTT; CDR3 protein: CAISVDRGTTGELFF
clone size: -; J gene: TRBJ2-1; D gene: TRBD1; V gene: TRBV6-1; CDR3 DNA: TGTGCCAGCAGGAGGGGGACAGGGGACAACAATGAGCAGTTCTTC; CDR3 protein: CASRRGTGDNNEQFF
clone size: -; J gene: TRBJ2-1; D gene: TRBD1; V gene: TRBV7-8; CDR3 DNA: TGTGCCAGCAGCCTCCGGGACAGAAACATCAATGAGCAGTTCTTC; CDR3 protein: CASSLRDRNINEQFF
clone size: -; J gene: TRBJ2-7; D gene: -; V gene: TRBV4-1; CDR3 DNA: TGCGCCAGCAGCCAACAAACCCGGGGGGAGCAGTACTTC; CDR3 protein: CASSQQTRGEQYF
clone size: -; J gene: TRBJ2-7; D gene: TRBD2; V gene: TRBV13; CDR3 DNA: TGTGCCAGCAGCTTGCCTAGCGGGTTCTACGAGCAGTACTTC; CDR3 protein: CASSLPSGFYEQYF
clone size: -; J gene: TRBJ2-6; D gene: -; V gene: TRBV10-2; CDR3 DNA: TGCGCCAGCAGTGACCAGGGGAGCTCTGGGGCCAACGTCCTGACTTTC; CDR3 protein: CASSDQGSSGANVLTF
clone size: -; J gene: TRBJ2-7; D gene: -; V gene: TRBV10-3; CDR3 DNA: TGTGCCATCAGTGACCAGACGGGATATCAGCACGAGCAGTACTTC; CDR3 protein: CAISDQTGYQHEQYF
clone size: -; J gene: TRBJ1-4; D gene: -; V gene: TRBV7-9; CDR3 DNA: TGTGCCAGCAGCTTAGGGACAGATAATGAAAAACTGTTTTTT; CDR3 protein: CASSLGTDNEKLFF
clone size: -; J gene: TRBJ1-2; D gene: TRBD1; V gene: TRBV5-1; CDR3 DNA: TGCGCCAGCAGCTTGTCCCCCCGACAGGGGGATGGCTACACCTTC; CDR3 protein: CASSLSPRQGDGYTF
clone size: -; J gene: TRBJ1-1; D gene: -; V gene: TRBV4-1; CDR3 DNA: TGCGCCAGCAGCCAAGCCCGGCCAGGTCGGACTGAAGCTTTCTTT; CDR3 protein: CASSQARPGRTEAFF
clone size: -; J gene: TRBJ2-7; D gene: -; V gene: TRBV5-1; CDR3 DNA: TGCGCCAGCAGCTTGGATGTCAGGGTCGTCGACGAGCAGTACTTC; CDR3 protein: CASSLDVRVVDEQYF
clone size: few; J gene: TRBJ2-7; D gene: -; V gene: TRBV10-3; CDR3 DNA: TGTGCCATCAGGAGTACGGGGTTGTGGGACGAGCAGTACTTC; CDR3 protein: CAIRSTGLWDEQYF
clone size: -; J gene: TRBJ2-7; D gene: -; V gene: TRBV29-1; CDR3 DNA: TGCAGCGTTGAGCCCCCCGGGAACTACGAGCAGTACTTC; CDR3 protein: CSVEPPGNYEQYF
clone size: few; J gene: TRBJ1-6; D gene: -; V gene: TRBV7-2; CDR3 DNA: TGTGCCAGCGGCCGGGGGGCAGGGATGAATTCACCCCTCCACTTT; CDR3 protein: CASGRGAGMNSPLHF
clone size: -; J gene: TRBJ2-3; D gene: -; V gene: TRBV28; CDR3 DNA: TGTGCCAGCACCATGGGAGCATATACGCAGTATTTT; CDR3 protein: CASTMGAYTQYF
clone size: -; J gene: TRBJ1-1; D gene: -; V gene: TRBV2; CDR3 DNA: TGTGCCAGCAGTACGGACAGCGCCGTGACTGAAGCTTTCTTT; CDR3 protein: CASSTDSAVTEAFF
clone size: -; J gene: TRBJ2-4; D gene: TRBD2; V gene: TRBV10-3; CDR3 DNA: TGTGCCATCAGTGAGTGGGGTAGCGGGACAAACATTCAGTACTTC; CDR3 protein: CAISEWGSGTNIQYF
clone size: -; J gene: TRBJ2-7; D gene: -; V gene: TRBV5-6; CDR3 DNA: TGTGCCAGCAGCTGGAGCTCCTACGAGCAGTACTTC; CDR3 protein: CASSWSSYEQYF
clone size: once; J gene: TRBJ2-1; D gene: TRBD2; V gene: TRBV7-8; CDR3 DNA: TGTGCCAGCAGCCCGTATCTGGCTAGCGGTATCTACAATGAGCAGTTCTTC; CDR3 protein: CASSPYLASGIYNEQFF
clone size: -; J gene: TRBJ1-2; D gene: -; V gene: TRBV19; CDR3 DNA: TGTGCCAGTAGTGTCTACAGGGCTGGGGGCTACACCTTC; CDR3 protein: CASSVYRAGGYTF
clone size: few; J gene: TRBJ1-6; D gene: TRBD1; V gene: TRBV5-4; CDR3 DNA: TGTGCCAGCAGCTTGGACGTGGGACAGGGTGGTTCACCCCTCCACTTT; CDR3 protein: CASSLDVGQGGSPLHF
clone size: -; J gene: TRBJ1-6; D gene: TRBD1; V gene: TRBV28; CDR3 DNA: TGTGCCAGCAGTTTAGGGACAGGGACAAATTCACCCCTCCACTTT; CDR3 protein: CASSLGTGTNSPLHF
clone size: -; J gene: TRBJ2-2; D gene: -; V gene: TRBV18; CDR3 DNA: TGTGCCAGCTCACCACCTAGAAGAACCGGGGAGCTGTTTTTT; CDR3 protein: CASSPPRRTGELFF
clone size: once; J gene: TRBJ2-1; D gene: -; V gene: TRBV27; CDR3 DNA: TGTGCCAGCAGTTTACTACAGGGGGGGGACAATGAGCAGTTCTTC; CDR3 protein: CASSLLQGGDNEQFF
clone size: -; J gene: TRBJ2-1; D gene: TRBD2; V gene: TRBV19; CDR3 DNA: TGTGCCAGTAGTATACCCCACAGAACGGGACTAGGTGGATACAATGAGCAGTTCTTC; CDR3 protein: CASSIPHRTGLGGYNEQFF
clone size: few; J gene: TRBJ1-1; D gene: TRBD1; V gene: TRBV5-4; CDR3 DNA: TGTGCCAGCAGCGGACAGGGACGGAACACTGAAGCTTTCTTT; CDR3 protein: CASSGQGRNTEAFF
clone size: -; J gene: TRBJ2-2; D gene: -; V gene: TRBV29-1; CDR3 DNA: TGCAGCGCCTCGGGGTTAGCGGAGAAAAACACCGGGGAGCTGTTTTTT; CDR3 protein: CSASGLAEKNTGELFF
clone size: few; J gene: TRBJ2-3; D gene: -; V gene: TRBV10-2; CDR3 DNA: TGCGCCAGCAGATCCCGGAGCGGCACAGATACGCAGTATTTT; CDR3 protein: CASRSRSGTDTQYF